This TCR beta chain is from a study of cytomegalovirus exposure and HLA in healthy donors. Remarks on this clone: What it binds is not known.

The CDR3 has 14 residues. The germline V gene encodes CDR1 MNHNY and CDR2 SVGAGI (reference sequence). Trimming took off 3 bases at V and 0 bases at J, with 8 bases between the two ends. Both 60 Vbeta primers and 13 Jbeta primers went into the PCR. TCRdb's copy holds only in-frame clones and misses some; the assay was immunoSEQ multiplex PCR. The sample yields 110,000 to 150,000 clones, approximately 82% seen once. Study observations and caveats: Some highly shared sequence variants likely arose as a pipeline artifact. Most of the TCR beta V segments (in an earlier analysis) were productive either about 87% or about 30% of the time. Per a later analysis, about 17,000 TCR beta sequences showed association with HLA alleles at 0.05 false discovery rate.

The clonotype was recovered from a woman between 55 and 75 years old in good health and CMV-seropositive. Sequenced material: PBMCs. This chain joins TRBV6-6 and TRBJ1-1; no reliable D call. CDR3 DNA: TGTGCCAGCAGTTATGACGGGATGAACACTGAAGCTTTCTTT. It codes for CASSYDGMNTEAFF.